Reported below is one TCR beta chain. Its antigen is undetermined. This specimen belongs to a study of shared clonotypes between healthy human individuals. Overall study context: The people who gave samples were two women and a few men aged 18 to 49. Each donor contributed plates that comprised three CD4 naive, three CD4 memory, two CD8 naive and one CD8 memory. Whole-study results and caveats: Investigators expected sequencing depth to affect clonotype sharing among donors. Limitation of the genetic and exposure-history diversity represented came from the few donors.

The CDR3 sequence is 15 residues long. In germline, CDR1 is LGHNA, CDR2 YNFKEQ. The V segment lost 1 base and the J segment 11 bases; nucleotides outside the gene matches: 10. TCRdb keeps only in-frame clones here, not all; method: immunoSEQ multiplex PCR. The sample carries 2 million to 2.5 million clones, under 95% recorded once. The sample comprised naive CD4+ T cells from PBMCs. Noted subset: CD45RA+ positively selected. V gene TRBV4-2 combines with J gene TRBJ2-5; TRBD2 matches 10 bases. The receptor was derived from a man younger than 35 in good health. Some clones in this sample may be carry-over from other donors' samples. The CDR3 nucleotides read TGTGCCAGCAGCCAAGTCGGGACTAGCGCCGTGTGGCAGTACTTC. It is translated as CASSQVGTSAVWQYF.